One and the same sample provided the 19 T cell receptor beta chains below, sequenced in a study of monozygotic twins with inflammatory bowel disease. TCRdb reprocessed the 5' RACE reads and stores each CDR3 protein as one record, lacking DNA. Its table records roughly 150,000 distinct CDR3 sequences. Material for sequencing was blood. The receptors come from a human donor with ulcerative colitis or Crohn's disease, or a healthy co-twin of an affected twin (not recorded which).

The rearrangement joins TRBV5-5 to TRBJ1-1; the TCRdb call, TRBD1, lacks DNA for checking. The germline CDR1 and CDR2 sequences are SGHKS and YYEKEE (reference sequence). CDR3 length: 14 residues. The CDR3 loop is CASSFSGGNTEAFF.

The V and J genes are TRBV23-1 and TRBJ2-5; as DNA is missing, the TRBD1 call by TCRdb cannot be tested. TRBV23-1 is sorted into the ORF group, with uncertain function. This CDR3 contains 12 residues. The CDR3 loop is CASRTNRDRERF.

The V and J genes are TRBV12-3 or TRBV12-4 and TRBJ1-1. The CDR3 runs to 15 residues. The CDR3: CASSWSVTTNTEAFF.

This chain connects TRBV18 to TRBJ2-3; the D call of TRBD2 rests on TCRdb alone, since no DNA is present to check it. The CDR3 runs to 17 residues. The germline V gene encodes CDR1 KGHSH and CDR2 LQKENI. CDR3 region: CASSPSSGRSGRDTQYF. Variable domain in full (rest from reference TRBV18 and TRBJ2-3): NAGVMQNPRHLVRRRGQEARLRCSPMKGHSHVYWYRQLPEEGLKFMVYLQKENIIDESGMPKERFSAEFPKEGPSILRIQQVVRGDSAAYFCASSPSSGRSGRDTQYFGPGTRLTVL.

CDR3 protein: CASSQGGDTEAFF. The rearrangement uses TRBV6-6 and TRBJ1-1. There are 13 residues in the CDR3. Germline V gene lookup returns CDR1 MNHNY and CDR2 SVGAGI (reference sequence).

The chain employs TRBV24-1 and TRBJ2-3; TCRdb proposes TRBD2, but this gene call is untestable without DNA. The germline V gene encodes CDR1 KGHDR and CDR2 SFDVKD. This CDR3 is 15 amino acids long. Here the CDR3 reads CATSGGYGGTDTQYF.

The J gene is TRBJ1-4, the V gene TRBV29-1; lacking DNA, the TRBD1 call made by TCRdb goes unchecked. This CDR3 comprises 14 residues. Germline V gives CDR1 SQVTM, CDR2 ANQGSEA. CDR3 region: CSVPGQGQKEKLFF. The full variable domain, in which reference TRBV29-1 and TRBJ1-4 provide the parts outside the CDR3, is SAVISQKPSRDICQRGTSLTIQCQVDSQVTMMFWYRQQPGQSLTLIATANQGSEATYESGFVIDKFPISRPNLTFSTLTVSNMSPEDSSIYLCSVPGQGQKEKLFFGSGTQLSVL.

The V and J genes are TRBV7-2 and TRBJ2-3; TCRdb's D call, TRBD1, is unchecked because there is no DNA. There are 14 residues in the CDR3. In germline, CDR1 is SGHTA, CDR2 FQGNSA. CDR3 region: CASRGTDYTDTQYF.

The J gene is TRBJ2-3, the V gene TRBV7-6; TCRdb calls TRBD2, which cannot be checked without DNA. CDR1 and CDR2 from the germline V gene are SGHVS and FNYEAQ. The CDR3 consists of 16 residues. The CDR3 is CASSFGGGGSTDTQYF. Together with reference TRBV7-6 and TRBJ2-3, the CDR3 gives the full variable domain: GAGVSQSPRYKVTKRGQDVALRCDPISGHVSLYWYRQALGQGPEFLTYFNYEAQQDKSGLPNDRFSAERPEGSISTLTIQRTEQRDSAMYRCASSFGGGGSTDTQYFGPGTRLTVL.

The rearrangement links TRBV3-1 to TRBJ1-2; TCRdb proposes TRBD1, but this gene call is untestable without DNA. Germline V gene sequence: CDR1 LGHDT, CDR2 YNNKEL (reference sequence). The CDR3 totals 20 residues. The CDR3 here is CASSPKHSKGWVVTNYGYTF.

The V call is TRBV28, the J call TRBJ2-7; TCRdb lists TRBD1, though no DNA is available to test this call. The germline CDR1 and CDR2 sequences are MDHEN and SYDVKM. This CDR3 has 16 amino acids. This chain's CDR3 is CASTPVRGPYSYEQYF.

The chain couples TRBV20-1 to TRBJ2-3; without DNA, the TCRdb call of TRBD1 cannot be checked. The germline gives CDR1 DFQATT, CDR2 SNEGSKA (reference sequence). CDR3 length: 16 amino acids. The CDR3 protein is CSARDPQGAGEDTQYF.

The V call is TRBV12-3 or TRBV12-4, the J call TRBJ1-5; checking the TCRdb D call of TRBD1 is not possible without DNA. This CDR3 spans 15 amino acids. The CDR3 loop is CASSSNGGQHQPQHF.

This chain joins TRBV10-3 and TRBJ2-7; TCRdb designates TRBD1, a call that cannot be tested without DNA. CDR3 length: 14 residues. In germline, CDR1 is ENHRY, CDR2 SYGVKD. The CDR3 protein is CASGPRDRASEQYF.

The V call is TRBV5-1, the J call TRBJ2-1; TCRdb's D call of TRBD2 is untestable without DNA. The CDR3 has 17 residues. Germline V gene lookup returns CDR1 SGHRS and CDR2 YFSETQ. This CDR3 is CASSFGTSGNSYNEQFF.

CDR3 sequence: CAFSSEKTGIQYF. The genes are TRBV10-3 and TRBJ2-4; TCRdb picks TRBD2, but there is no DNA to check that call. The CDR3 length is 13 residues. In germline, CDR1 is ENHRY, CDR2 SYGVKD.

The genes are TRBV6-5 and TRBJ2-5; TCRdb's D call, TRBD2, is unchecked because there is no DNA. This CDR3 contains 17 residues. Germline assignment: CDR1 MNHEY and CDR2 SVGAGI. The CDR3 protein is CASSYFGLAGGPETQYF.

The J gene is TRBJ2-7, the V gene TRBV18; TCRdb reports TRBD2, a call that lacks DNA to check it against. The CDR3 runs 18 residues. The germline CDR1 and CDR2 sequences are KGHSH and LQKENI. CDR3 sequence reads: CASSPGRLAAGGAYEQYF.

The CDR3 loop is CASSLSQGDTQYF. The chain is built from TRBV7-2 and TRBJ2-3; TCRdb's D call, TRBD1, is unchecked because there is no DNA. The CDR3 consists of 13 residues. From germline, CDR1 is SGHTA and CDR2 FQGNSA. The entire variable domain, with the rest obtained from reference TRBV7-2 and TRBJ2-3, is as follows: GAGVSQSPSNKVTEKGKDVELRCDPISGHTALYWYRQSLGQGLEFLIYFQGNSAPDKSGLPSDRFSAERTGGSVSTLTIQRTQQEDSAVYLCASSLSQGDTQYFGPGTRLTVL.